This T cell receptor (beta chain) comes out of a study of T cells in Graves' hyperthyroidism and ophthalmopathy. Study-level points and caveats: Ophthalmopathy could be told apart from stable hyperthyroidism with a 13 V-J model.

CDR3 size: 15 residues. The germline V gene has CDR1 MGHRA and CDR2 YSYEKL. The J segment lost 4 bases and the V segment lost 4 bases, leaving 5 bases of the junction unmatched. Details on this clonotype: No antigen is known for it.

Amplified TCR beta CDR3 regions came from RNA transcripts. RT-PCR in the first round (using the HTBI primer set) targeted the TCR CDR3. In TCRdb, the multiplex PCR reads were re-called with MiXCR into one record per CDR3 protein. The table includes about 360,000 distinct CDR3 sequences, approximately 13% detected once. The chain recombines TRBV4-1 with TRBJ2-2; TRBD1 aligns across 8 bases. Sequencing was done on a sample of blood. The clonotype originates from a young man with Graves' hyperthyroidism that later progressed to Graves' ophthalmopathy. The DNA of the CDR3 is TGCGCCAGCAGCCTGCAGGGGGCAGCCACCGGGGAGCTGTTTTTT. This gives the protein CASSLQGAATGELFF.